This T cell receptor (beta chain) comes out of a study of blood T cells in healthy people across ages. Study summary: Roughly one uniquely barcoded beta molecule per two T cells was captured.

This clonotype was seen repeatedly, ten times or more. CDR3 length: 15 residues. The germline CDR1 and CDR2 sequences are SGDLS and YYNGEE. Losses at the gene ends were 0 bases for V and 5 bases for J; bases not matched to a gene: 6. PCR was performed a second time for roughly 7 to 12 cycles using a sample-barcoded 5' primer and a J-beta primer mix. Unique molecular identifiers of 12 random nucleotides labeled each cDNA. TCRdb re-derived calls from the 5' RACE reads in MiXCR, one entry per CDR3 protein. The sample has more than 800,000 distinct CDR3 sequences, more than 25% seen once. The receptor comes from a woman older than 75 in good health. Sequences were obtained from blood. The rearrangement uses TRBV9 and TRBJ2-5, with 8 positions matching TRBD2. Here the CDR3 DNA reads TGTGCCAGCAGCGTAGAGCGGGGGCTGAGGGAGACCCAGTACTTC. It yields the protein CASSVERGLRETQYF.